Below are 10 T cell receptor beta chains sequenced from a single sample in a study of response to subunit inactivated influenza vaccine. Each CDR3 protein is one row after TCRdb ran MiXCR on the RT-PCR reads. The repertoire consists of roughly 500,000 distinct CDR3 sequences, with more than 15% occurring once and the leading ten covering 2.5% to 3.5%. The input for sequencing was CD4+ T cells sorted from PBMCs, taken less than 30 months after vaccination. The receptors shown here come from a man between 50 and 70 years old who received an inactivated influenza vaccine.

This clonotype has a single count. The chain couples TRBV4-3 to TRBJ2-1, with 8 bases matching TRBD2. CDR1 LGHNA and CDR2 YSLEER come from the germline V gene. This CDR3 is 15 amino acids long. V lost 0 bases to trimming and J lost 10 bases; unmatched junction nucleotides: 8. CDR3 DNA: TGCGCCAGCAGCCAAGATCCGGGGGGGTCACGCGAGCAGTTCTTC. The encoded protein is CASSQDPGGSREQFF.

The sample holds a few counts of this clonotype. This chain connects TRBV11-2 to TRBJ2-5, with TRBD2 matching over 8 bases. The CDR3 runs to 15 residues. The V gene end was trimmed by 1 base and the J gene end by 7 bases; junction bases not matched to a gene: 8. The germline V gene encodes CDR1 SGHAT and CDR2 FQNNGV. The CDR3 loop reads CASSLGSSGFLTQYF. The CDR3 DNA follows: TGTGCCAGCAGCTTAGGTTCTAGCGGGTTTTTGACCCAGTACTTC.

This sequence joins TRBV2 and TRBJ1-1; TRBD1 matches 8 bases. The CDR3 spans 19 residues. The germline CDR1 and CDR2 sequences are SNHLY and FYNNEI. V trimming: 6 bases; J trimming: 0 bases; junction bases outside the gene matches: 18. The CDR3 DNA follows: TGTGCCAGCAGGCCCCTCAGGGGACAGGACCAATTTATGAACACTGAAGCTTTCTTT. It translates to CASRPLRGQDQFMNTEAFF. Based on the CDR3 plus reference TRBV2 and TRBJ1-1, the full variable domain is EPEVTQTPSHQVTQMGQEVILRCVPISNHLYFYWYRQILGQKVEFLVSFYNNEISEKSEIFDDQFSVERPDGSNFTLKIRSTKLEDSAMYFCASRPLRGQDQFMNTEAFFGQGTRLTVV.

This clonotype came up a few times. The chain recombines TRBV9 with TRBJ2-5, with TRBD1 as a possible D gene (6 bases). The CDR3 runs to 15 residues. V was pared by 2 bases and J by 5 bases, with 16 bases between. CDR1 is SGDLS, CDR2 YYNGEE, per germline. The CDR3 bases are TGTGCCAGCAGCGTCGCCTCAGGGGAAGGGGAGACCCAGTACTTC. Translated, it gives CASSVASGEGETQYF.

This clonotype came up many times. This chain links TRBV29-1 with TRBJ2-7; 11 bases fit TRBD1. This CDR3 comprises 11 residues. From germline, CDR1 is SQVTM and CDR2 ANQGSEA. Germline trimming cut 6 bases from V and 6 bases from J; bases unmatched to any gene: 1. Here the CDR3 reads CSVGQGGEQYF. The CDR3 DNA follows: TGCAGCGTGGGACAGGGGGGCGAGCAGTACTTC.

V gene TRBV20-1 combines with J gene TRBJ2-4; 11 bases are a match to TRBD2. Trimming removed 4 bases from V and 6 bases from J; junction bases left unmatched: 2. Germline CDR1 reads DFQATT; CDR2 reads SNEGSKA (reference sequence). The CDR3 runs to 13 residues. The CDR3 bases are TGCAGTGCTAATAGCGGGAGGGTAAACATTCAGTACTTC. Its translation: CSANSGRVNIQYF.

Ten or more counts support this clonotype. The chain has TRBV20-1 and TRBJ2-5; D possibly uses TRBD1 or TRBD2 (5 bases each). The V gene's germline CDR1 is DFQATT and CDR2 SNEGSKA (reference sequence). V lost 6 bases and J 5 bases, leaving 19 bases between the germline ends. The CDR3 loop spans 14 amino acids. The CDR3 here is CSAAPLSAGETQYF. CDR3 coding DNA: TGCAGTGCCGCCCCTCTTAGCGCAGGGGAGACCCAGTACTTC.

This clonotype was counted a few times. The chain is built from TRBV10-1 and TRBJ2-6; TRBD1 might be the D (6 bases). The germline gives CDR1 WNHNN, CDR2 SYGVQD (reference sequence). This CDR3 spans 15 amino acids. The V and J ends lost 3 bases and 4 bases respectively, with 10 bases between them. The chain's CDR3 is CASSEGGSGANVLTF. DNA for the CDR3: TGCGCCAGCAGTGAAGGGGGATCCGGGGCCAACGTCCTGACTTTC.

This chain joins TRBV12-3 or TRBV12-4 and TRBJ2-7; D possibly corresponds to TRBD2 (5 bases). V lost 5 bases to trimming and J lost 6 bases, with 17 bases between them. The CDR3 totals 14 residues. The CDR3 sequence: CASSRGRGWGEQYF. In nucleotides, the CDR3 is TGTGCCAGCAGTCGAGGGAGAGGGTGGGGCGAGCAGTACTTC.

The chain joins TRBV2 to TRBJ2-5; 8 bases are a match to TRBD2. CDR1 and CDR2 from the germline V gene are SNHLY and FYNNEI. The CDR3 contains 14 residues. V shed 6 bases and J 5 bases; nucleotides not matched to a gene: 8. CDR3: CASRASSGSETQYF. Written as DNA, the CDR3 is TGTGCCAGCAGGGCCTCCAGCGGGAGTGAGACCCAGTACTTC.